Listed below are T cell receptor beta chains from one sample, sequenced in a study of CD8 T cells in ankylosing spondylitis. In TCRdb, the 5' RACE reads were re-called with MiXCR into one record per CDR3 protein. The profile shows 150,000 to 200,000 distinct CDR3 sequences, roughly 18% of them singletons. The sample taken for sequencing was blood, either unsorted or a sorted T cell fraction (not recorded which). The receptors come from a male donor aged 10-29 years with ankylosing spondylitis or in good health (not recorded which). CDR3s include the opening cysteine and the closing phenylalanine or tryptophan. D genes are given only for firm matches. Rows may omit the clone size; those that give it use once, few, many or a size class.

cdr3_length	clone_size	v_call	j_call	d_call	cdr3_nt	cdr3_aa
11	many	TRBV18	TRBJ2-1	NA	TGTGCCAGCTCCCGAGGGGGTGAGCGGTTCTTC	CASSRGGERFF
14	many	TRBV29-1	TRBJ2-3	TRBD2	TGCAGCGTTGAAGGGACTAGCGGCACAGATACGCAGTATTTT	CSVEGTSGTDTQYF
15	many	TRBV12-3/TRBV12-4	TRBJ2-7	NA	TGTGCCAGCAGTTCAGTCAAAGACAGGACCTACGAGCAGTACTTC	CASSSVKDRTYEQYF
16	many	TRBV19	TRBJ2-6	NA	TGTGCCAGTAGCCCCGATAATTTCTCTGGGGCCAACGTCCTGACTTTC	CASSPDNFSGANVLTF
13	many	TRBV10-2	TRBJ1-2	NA	TGCGCCAGCAGTGATTCGGACAGTTATGGCTACACCTTC	CASSDSDSYGYTF
16	NA	TRBV5-5	TRBJ2-5	NA	TGTGCCAGCAGCTTAAGCGTGACGGGAGCACAAGAGACCCAGTACTTC	CASSLSVTGAQETQYF
15	many	TRBV20-1	TRBJ1-2	NA	TGCAGTGCTAGAGATGTTCAGGGCTTTGACTATGGCTACACCTTC	CSARDVQGFDYGYTF
20	many	TRBV9	TRBJ2-1	NA	TGTGCCAGCAGCCCCCGAGGTGGCACAGATCGGGTCGCCTCTCGAAATGAGCAGTTCTTC	CASSPRGGTDRVASRNEQFF
16	many	TRBV5-1	TRBJ1-6	TRBD1	TGCGCCAGCAGCTCGACGACAGGGGAGCGGAATTCACCCCTCCACTTT	CASSSTTGERNSPLHF
18	many	TRBV14	TRBJ2-1	NA	TGTGCCAGCAGCCAAGGGGCCTCCCAAGCGTTCTCCTACAATGAGCAGTTCTTC	CASSQGASQAFSYNEQFF
13	NA	TRBV6-2/TRBV6-3	TRBJ1-5	NA	TGTGCCAGCAGTTCACACAGAGATCAGCCCCAGCATTTT	CASSSHRDQPQHF
13	NA	TRBV9	TRBJ1-1	NA	TGTGCCAGCAGCCAACGTGGGAACACTGAAGCTTTCTTT	CASSQRGNTEAFF
15	many	TRBV4-2	TRBJ2-3	NA	TGTGCCAGCAGCCTAAGGGACGTTGTCGCAGATACGCAGTATTTT	CASSLRDVVADTQYF
19	NA	TRBV7-9	TRBJ2-1	TRBD2	TGTGCCAGCAGCTTAGGTGGGACTAGCGGGAGGGTCTCCTACAATGAGCAGTTCTTC	CASSLGGTSGRVSYNEQFF
14	many	TRBV20-1	TRBJ2-5	NA	TGCAGTGCCAGTTCCCCGGATCGCCAAGAGACCCAGTACTTC	CSASSPDRQETQYF
14	NA	TRBV13	TRBJ2-2	TRBD1	TGTGCCAGCCGCAGGGGGCCGAACACCGGGGAGCTGTTTTTT	CASRRGPNTGELFF
17	NA	TRBV30	TRBJ2-6	NA	TGTGCCTGGAGTGCTGACAACTCAAGCTCTGGGGCCAACGTCCTGACTTTC	CAWSADNSSSGANVLTF
14	many	TRBV6-1	TRBJ2-4	NA	TGTGCCAGCAGTGAACTGATAGCCAAAAACATTCAGTACTTC	CASSELIAKNIQYF
12	NA	TRBV6-1	TRBJ1-1	NA	TGTGCCAGCAGTGAAGGAGTCTCTTCCGCTTTCTTT	CASSEGVSSAFF
14	many	TRBV12-3/TRBV12-4	TRBJ1-1	NA	TGTGCCAGCAGTTTTCAGGGACTGAACACTGAAGCTTTCTTT	CASSFQGLNTEAFF
15	many	TRBV20-1	TRBJ1-6	NA	TGCAGTGCCCCCCCCCCGGGCTCCTATAATTCACCCCTCCACTTT	CSAPPPGSYNSPLHF
17	few	TRBV11-2	TRBJ2-3	TRBD2	TGTGCCAGCAGCTTAGCGTCTAGCGGGAGGGGAGAAGATACGCAGTATTTT	CASSLASSGRGEDTQYF
11	NA	TRBV13	TRBJ2-3	NA	TGTGCCAGCAGAAGGTTGGATACGCAGTATTTT	CASRRLDTQYF
16	once	TRBV20-1	TRBJ2-1	TRBD1	TGCAGTGCTAGAGATGAGACAGGGGGCTCCTACAATGAGCAGTTCTTC	CSARDETGGSYNEQFF
14	many	TRBV6-5	TRBJ2-1	TRBD2	TGTGCCAGCATGACCGGACTAGCGGGGACCAGTCGGTTCTTC	CASMTGLAGTSRFF
13	many	TRBV6-1	TRBJ1-3	NA	TGTGCCAGCAAGAGCCGGGTCGGAAACACCATATATTTT	CASKSRVGNTIYF
16	many	TRBV12-3/TRBV12-4	TRBJ2-6	NA	TGTGCCAGCAGCCGCCCGGCGCCCGCTGGGGCCAACGTCCTGACTTTC	CASSRPAPAGANVLTF
12	NA	TRBV12-3/TRBV12-4	TRBJ2-7	NA	TGTGCCAGCAGTTTTCCCCTTGACGAGCAGTACTTC	CASSFPLDEQYF
14	many	TRBV2	TRBJ1-5	NA	TGTGCCAGCAGTGTTCGTGAGAGCAATCAGCCCCAGCATTTT	CASSVRESNQPQHF
12	many	TRBV10-3	TRBJ2-5	NA	TGTGCCATCAGTGAGTTCCAAGAGACCCAGTACTTC	CAISEFQETQYF
16	many	TRBV11-2	TRBJ2-3	NA	TGTGCCAGCAGCTTAAATAGCGGCAGGTTCGCAGATACGCAGTATTTT	CASSLNSGRFADTQYF
16	many	TRBV19	TRBJ1-1	NA	TGTGCCAGTAGTATAGTCGGCAGCCTGATGAACACTGAAGCTTTCTTT	CASSIVGSLMNTEAFF
14	NA	TRBV29-1	TRBJ2-2	NA	TGCAGCGTTCAACTAGCTCTTGGGACCGGGGAGCTGTTTTTT	CSVQLALGTGELFF
14	many	TRBV20-1	TRBJ2-5	TRBD2	TGCAGTGCTAGAGATCGGCTAGCGGGAGAGACCCAGTACTTC	CSARDRLAGETQYF
14	many	TRBV12-3/TRBV12-4	TRBJ2-7	NA	TGTGCCAGCAGACCTGGACAAGGCCGGTTCGAGCAGTACTTC	CASRPGQGRFEQYF
16	NA	TRBV5-1	TRBJ2-2	TRBD1	TGCGCCAGCAGCCCGCCGGGACAGGGGAATTCCGGGGAGCTGTTTTTT	CASSPPGQGNSGELFF